The sample holds one count of the clone carrying this TCR beta chain. Its specificity is unknown. Per the germline V gene, CDR1 is LNHDA and CDR2 is SQIVND (reference sequence). The CDR3 totals 17 residues. With 4 bases removed from V and 2 bases from J, the gap between germline ends came to 17 bases. The data were obtained in a study of Ad26.COV2.S vaccination and SARS-CoV-2 variants. Study summary: Ad26.COV2.S arm of COV1001 included the donor. Participants got Ad26.COV2.S intramuscularly, once or twice 56 days apart. Points from the study as a whole: Spike-specific TCR breadth was greater after Ad26.COV2.S than placebo. Whether participants received vaccine or placebo, their non-spike TCR breadth was similar.

Treatment of the sample: around 19 received Ad26.COV2.S at low or high dose, single or two shots; 5 received placebo; per-sample allocation not given. Following the first vaccine or placebo injection, samples were taken on day 63. Sequencing was performed with immunoSEQ multiplex PCR; in TCRdb, only in-frame clones are kept and a portion is missing. The data show 300,000 to 400,000 clones, 85% to 90% seen once. The sequencing used peripheral blood, collected in a trial of Ad26.COV2.S vaccine versus placebo. This TCR came from a person aged 18-60 years who received the Ad26.COV2.S COVID-19 vaccine or a placebo. V gene TRBV19 combines with J gene TRBJ1-4; TRBD1 is a possible D gene (5 bases). Written as DNA, the CDR3 is TGTGCCAGTAGTACACGCCGGTGGGGCCCCACTAATGAAAAACTGTTTTTT. Its protein product is CASSTRRWGPTNEKLFF.